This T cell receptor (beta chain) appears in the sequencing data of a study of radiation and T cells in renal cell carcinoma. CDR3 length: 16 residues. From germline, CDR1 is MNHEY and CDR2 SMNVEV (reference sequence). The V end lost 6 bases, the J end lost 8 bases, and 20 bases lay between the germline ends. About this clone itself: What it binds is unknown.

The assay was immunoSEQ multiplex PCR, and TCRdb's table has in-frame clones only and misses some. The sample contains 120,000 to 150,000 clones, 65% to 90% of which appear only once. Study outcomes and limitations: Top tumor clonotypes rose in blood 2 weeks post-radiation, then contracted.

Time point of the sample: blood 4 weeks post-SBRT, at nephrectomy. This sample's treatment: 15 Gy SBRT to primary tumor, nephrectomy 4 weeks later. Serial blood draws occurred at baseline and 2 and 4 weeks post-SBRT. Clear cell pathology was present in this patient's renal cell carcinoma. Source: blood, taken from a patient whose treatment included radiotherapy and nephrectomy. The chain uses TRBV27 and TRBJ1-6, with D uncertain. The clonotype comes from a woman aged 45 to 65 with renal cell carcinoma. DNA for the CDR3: TGTGCCAGCAGGCCTGAGAGAGGGTCTCCGCATTCACCCCTCCACTTT. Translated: CASRPERGSPHSPLHF.